The 28 T cell receptor beta chains presented below share a single source sample, sequenced in a study of T cell repertoires in cytomegalovirus infection. TCRdb re-called the reads with MiXCR, one entry per CDR3 protein. The sample records approximately 250,000 distinct CDR3 sequences, 22% being singletons. The sample taken for sequencing was CD8+ T cells from PBMCs. The receptors here all came from a human donor in good health (CMV status not recorded). Some clones in this sample may be carry-over from other donors' samples.

V is TRBV12-3 or TRBV12-4 and J is TRBJ1-6; D is perhaps TRBD1 (6 bases). CDR3 size: 14 residues. Trimming removed 4 bases at V and 7 bases at J, with 11 bases between. The CDR3 here is CASSSGTLNSPLHF. The CDR3, as DNA: TGTGCCAGCAGTTCTGGGACACTGAATTCACCCCTCCACTTT.

Many counts were recorded for this clonotype. V usage is TRBV28 and J usage is TRBJ1-5; D unresolved. The CDR3 is made up of 12 amino acids. V was clipped by 7 bases and J by 3 bases, with 7 bases between them. The V gene's germline CDR1 is MDHEN and CDR2 SYDVKM. The CDR3 DNA reads as TGTGCCAGCACCACCCCCAATCAGCCCCAGCATTTT. This gives the protein CASTTPNQPQHF.

This clonotype was found a few times. The chain couples TRBV5-6 to TRBJ2-2, with D tentatively TRBD2 (6 bases). V was clipped by 4 bases and J by 7 bases, with 14 bases between them. This CDR3 is 14 amino acids long. The germline gives CDR1 SGHDT, CDR2 YYEEEE. The CDR3 bases are TGTGCCAGCAGCCACGGGGGTATGGACGGGGAGCTGTTTTTT. It encodes CASSHGGMDGELFF. Full variable domain (remainder filled in from reference TRBV5-6 and TRBJ2-2): DAGVTQSPTHLIKTRGQQVTLRCSPKSGHDTVSWYQQALGQGPQFIFQYYEEEERQRGNFPDRFSGHQFPNYSSELNVNALLLGDSALYLCASSHGGMDGELFFGEGSRLTVL.

Here the CDR3 DNA reads TGCAGTGCCTATGGACAAGGGGAGACCCAGTACTTC. This translates into CSAYGQGETQYF. The rearrangement uses TRBV20-1 and TRBJ2-5; D may be TRBD1 (5 bases). From germline, CDR1 is DFQATT and CDR2 SNEGSKA (reference sequence). Trimming stripped 6 bases from V and 5 bases from J, with 13 bases between. The CDR3 has 12 residues.

This clonotype was observed many times. This rearrangement joins TRBV28 to TRBJ2-7, with a weak D call TRBD1 (6 bases). From germline, CDR1 is MDHEN and CDR2 SYDVKM. The CDR3 covers 13 residues. The V end lost 2 bases, the J end lost 7 bases, and 12 bases lay between the germline ends. Here the CDR3 DNA reads TGTGCCAGCAGTTTAACAGGGTTCTGGGAGCAGTACTTC. It translates to CASSLTGFWEQYF. Full variable domain (outside the CDR3, taken from reference TRBV28 and TRBJ2-7): DVKVTQSSRYLVKRTGEKVFLECVQDMDHENMFWYRQDPGLGLRLIYFSYDVKMKEKGDIPEGYSVSREKKERFSLILESASTNQTSMYLCASSLTGFWEQYFGPGTRLTVT.

In this sample, this clonotype turned up a few times. The chain has TRBV11-2 and TRBJ2-2; 7 bases align to TRBD2. The CDR3 is 15 residues long. J was trimmed by 2 bases and V by 3 bases; bases with no gene match: 3. CDR1 and CDR2 (germline): SGHAT, FQNNGV. Here the CDR3 DNA reads TGTGCCAGCAGCTTCCCGGGACTAAACACCGGGGAGCTGTTTTTT. Translation: CASSFPGLNTGELFF. The entire variable domain, with the rest obtained from reference TRBV11-2 and TRBJ2-2, is as follows: EAGVAQSPRYKIIEKRQSVAFWCNPISGHATLYWYQQILGQGPKLLIQFQNNGVVDDSQLPKDRFSAERLKGVDSTLKIQPAKLEDSAVYLCASSFPGLNTGELFFGEGSRLTVL.

This clonotype was counted a few times. The chain carries TRBV6-6 and TRBJ1-2, with a weak D call TRBD1 (6 bases). The CDR3 spans 12 residues. Germline V gene lookup returns CDR1 MNHNY and CDR2 SVGAGI (reference sequence). Trimming stripped 8 bases from V and 6 bases from J, with 13 bases between. Here the CDR3 reads CASGGPTNGYTF. The CDR3 coding sequence is TGTGCCAGCGGGGGGCCGACTAATGGCTACACCTTC.

This clonotype was picked up many times. The chain links TRBV7-9 to TRBJ1-1, with TRBD1 as a possible D gene (5 bases). This CDR3 has 14 amino acids. The V end lost 5 bases, the J end lost 2 bases, and 12 bases lay between the germline ends. The germline V gene encodes CDR1 SEHNR and CDR2 FQNEAQ (reference sequence). The CDR3: CASSQGLLNTEAFF. In DNA form, the CDR3 reads TGTGCCAGCAGCCAGGGACTGCTAAACACTGAAGCTTTCTTT.

The chain is built from TRBV13 and TRBJ2-1; D is possibly TRBD1 (5 bases). The germline gives CDR1 PRHDT, CDR2 FYEKMQ (reference sequence). The germline V and J ends were trimmed by 1 base and 5 bases, with 9 bases remaining between them. The CDR3 runs to 14 residues. The DNA of the CDR3 is TGTGCCAGCAGCTTAGCCCCGGACAACAATGAGCAGTTCTTC. This translates into CASSLAPDNNEQFF.

Concerning this clonotype: This could be a read error, since a much larger clone is one nucleotide away. This chain links TRBV13 with TRBJ2-3, with 7 bases that match TRBD1. This CDR3 has 14 residues. The J segment lost 1 base and the V segment lost 4 bases, leaving 2 bases of the junction unmatched. CDR1 and CDR2 from the germline V gene are PRHDT and FYEKMQ (reference sequence). The CDR3 region is CASSWGQRTDTQYF. The CDR3 DNA is TGTGCCAGCAGCTGGGGACAGCGCACAGATACGCAGTATTTT.

The J gene is TRBJ2-1, the V gene TRBV19; TRBD2 matches 7 bases. The CDR3 spans 15 residues. Germline lookup yields CDR1 LNHDA and CDR2 SQIVND (reference sequence). V lost 3 bases to trimming and J lost 3 bases; unmatched junction nucleotides: 5. This CDR3 is CASSMGGGDYNEQFF. The CDR3 coding sequence is TGTGCCAGTAGTATGGGGGGGGGGGACTACAATGAGCAGTTCTTC.

This clonotype appeared many times. The rearrangement joins TRBV11-2 to TRBJ2-7; no reliable D call. Germline V gene data show CDR1 as SGHAT and CDR2 as FQNNGV. The CDR3 contains 13 residues. The germline V and J ends were trimmed by 1 base and 11 bases, with 15 bases remaining between them. In DNA, the CDR3 is TGTGCCAGCAGCTTAGTAAGCCAGACCCCAAAGTACTTC. It specifies CASSLVSQTPKYF.

The V gene is TRBV6-5, the J gene TRBJ2-3; 8 nucleotides agree with TRBD2. The CDR3 is made up of 16 amino acids. J lost 2 bases, V lost 3 bases, and 7 bases had no gene match. Germline CDR1 is MNHEY and CDR2 is SVGAGI. In DNA, the CDR3 is TGTGCCAGCAGTTATACTAGCGGATACCCCACAGATACGCAGTATTTT. This gives the protein CASSYTSGYPTDTQYF.

The chain employs TRBV11-3 and TRBJ1-1, with TRBD1 as a possible D gene (6 bases). This CDR3 region has 14 residues. The germline V gene encodes CDR1 SGHNT and CDR2 YENEEA. The germline V and J ends were trimmed by 5 bases and 5 bases, with 15 bases remaining between them. Written as DNA, the CDR3 is TGTGCCAGCAGCGGAGGGGGAGTCGGGACTGAAGCTTTCTTT. Encoded protein: CASSGGGVGTEAFF.

This clonotype was detected ten times or more. The chain joins TRBV12-3 or TRBV12-4 to TRBJ2-7; 8 nucleotides align to TRBD1. J lost 4 bases, V lost 3 bases, and 17 bases had no gene match. CDR3 length: 18 amino acids. CDR3 residues: CASSFWAGGVGNGYEQYF. The CDR3 DNA reads TGTGCCAGCAGTTTTTGGGCAGGGGGCGTGGGGAACGGTTACGAGCAGTACTTC.

V and J are TRBV19 and TRBJ2-7, with D perhaps TRBD1 (6 bases). This CDR3 comprises 14 residues. The V gene's germline CDR1 is LNHDA and CDR2 SQIVND (reference sequence). Trimming shortened V by 6 bases and J by 3 bases, and 15 bases separated the two germline ends. CDR3 residues: CASSPDSSGYEQYF. The CDR3 coding sequence is TGTGCCAGTAGCCCGGACAGCTCGGGCTACGAGCAGTACTTC.

The chain joins TRBV5-5 to TRBJ2-4; D is possibly TRBD2 (6 bases). CDR1 and CDR2 from the germline V gene are SGHKS and YYEKEE (reference sequence). Deletions cut 4 bases from V and 13 bases from J, with 15 bases between. This CDR3 region has 12 residues. CDR3 sequence: CASSGGDLVQYF. DNA for the CDR3: TGTGCCAGCAGCGGAGGGGACTTGGTCCAGTACTTC.

The chain joins TRBV20-1 to TRBJ2-3, with a tentative D call TRBD1 (5 bases). The CDR3 is 13 amino acids. Per the germline V gene, CDR1 is DFQATT and CDR2 is SNEGSKA (reference sequence). V dropped 2 bases and J dropped 7 bases, with 13 bases sitting between them. The CDR3 nucleotides are TGCAGTGCTAGACAGGGCCTTGGGAATACGCAGTATTTT. It translates to CSARQGLGNTQYF.

As DNA, the CDR3 is TGTGCCAGCAGCCAGGCGGGGACGCCAAGGGACCAGTACTTC. Translating gives CASSQAGTPRDQYF. The chain uses TRBV3-1 and TRBJ2-5; tentatively, D is TRBD2 (6 bases). CDR1 LGHDT and CDR2 YNNKEL come from the germline V gene (reference sequence). The V end lost 3 bases, the J end lost 10 bases, and 18 bases lay between the germline ends. The CDR3 contains 14 residues.

The chain carries TRBV19 and TRBJ2-2; D is undetermined. Deletions cut 3 bases from V and 7 bases from J, with 9 bases between. The germline CDR1 and CDR2 sequences are LNHDA and SQIVND (reference sequence). The CDR3 loop spans 13 amino acids. In DNA form, the CDR3 reads TGTGCCAGTAGTATTATAGAGGACGGGGAGCTGTTTTTT. Its protein is CASSIIEDGELFF.

This clonotype was observed a handful of times. The chain employs TRBV7-9 and TRBJ1-1, with TRBD1 as a possible D gene (6 bases). Trimming took off 1 base at V and 3 bases at J, with 12 bases between the two ends. The CDR3 has 15 residues. Germline loops: CDR1 SEHNR, CDR2 FQNEAQ (reference sequence). The CDR3 DNA reads as TGTGCCAGCAGCTTAGGCAGGGGACTCCACACTGAAGCTTTCTTT. Protein: CASSLGRGLHTEAFF.

This clonotype was picked up a small number of times. The chain combines TRBV7-6 with TRBJ2-5; D is unresolved. The CDR3 runs 13 residues. Trimming took 5 bases from V and 2 from J, leaving 9 bases between them. The germline gives CDR1 SGHVS, CDR2 FNYEAQ. CDR3 loop: CASSLRKQETQYF. CDR3 nucleotide sequence: TGTGCCAGCAGCCTCCGCAAGCAAGAGACCCAGTACTTC.

This clonotype was detected ten times or more. The J gene is TRBJ2-7, the V gene TRBV7-2; 7 positions agree with TRBD1. The CDR3 totals 12 residues. The germline CDR1 and CDR2 sequences are SGHTA and FQGNSA. Germline trimming cut 5 bases from V and 3 bases from J; bases unmatched to any gene: 1. The CDR3 region has the DNA TGTGCCAGCAGCGGGACAGACTACGAGCAGTACTTC. Translated: CASSGTDYEQYF. Combining the CDR3 with reference TRBV7-2 and TRBJ2-7 gives the whole variable domain GAGVSQSPSNKVTEKGKDVELRCDPISGHTALYWYRQSLGQGLEFLIYFQGNSAPDKSGLPSDRFSAERTGGSVSTLTIQRTQQEDSAVYLCASSGTDYEQYFGPGTRLTVT.

The genes are TRBV29-1 and TRBJ1-1; D unclear. CDR1 and CDR2 from the germline V gene are SQVTM and ANQGSEA. The CDR3 is 11 residues long. Trimming left V 4 bases short and J 5 bases short, with 8 bases between. As DNA, the CDR3 is TGCAGCGTTGGAGGAACGACTGAAGCTTTCTTT. As protein: CSVGGTTEAFF.

This chain links TRBV27 with TRBJ2-2; D is possibly TRBD2 (5 bases). V was clipped by 6 bases and J by 3 bases, with 11 bases between them. CDR1 is MNHEY, CDR2 SMNVEV, per germline (reference sequence). This CDR3 is 14 amino acids long. CDR3 nucleotide sequence: TGTGCCAGCAGGCCTAGCCTGGACACCGGGGAGCTGTTTTTT. It codes for CASRPSLDTGELFF.

For this clonotype: One base away lies a much larger clone, so this may be a sequencing read error. V and J are TRBV27 and TRBJ1-6; D possibly corresponds to TRBD1 (5 bases). The CDR3 sequence is 15 residues long. CDR1 and CDR2 from the germline V gene are MNHEY and SMNVEV (reference sequence). CDR3: CTSSSHQGFRTPLHF. CDR3 in DNA: TGTACCAGCAGTTCTCATCAGGGCTTCAGGACACCCCTCCACTTT.

The chain has TRBV27 and TRBJ2-7, with a tentative D call TRBD2 (7 bases). The germline gives CDR1 MNHEY, CDR2 SMNVEV (reference sequence). V was clipped by 1 base and J by 8 bases, with 9 bases between them. This CDR3 has 12 residues. CDR3 nucleotide sequence: TGTGCCAGCAGTTTATGGGGGGGCAAGCAGTACTTC. Amino acids: CASSLWGGKQYF.

The rearrangement joins TRBV30 to TRBJ2-2, with 7 bases matching TRBD1. CDR3 length equals 15 residues. Trimming cost V 2 bases and J 7 bases; bases outside gene matches: 10. The germline V gene encodes CDR1 GTSNPN and CDR2 SVGIG (reference sequence). The CDR3 DNA is TGTGCCTGGAGTCCGGTGGGGACAGAAAGCGGGGAGCTGTTTTTT. Its translation is CAWSPVGTESGELFF.